This T cell receptor beta chain stems from a study of post-analysis software for immune sequencing data. Unique molecular identifiers were present in the TCR beta cDNA libraries. TCRdb used MiXCR to reprocess the PCR reads, holding one entry per CDR3 protein. The data contain about half a million distinct CDR3 sequences, around 40% of them seen just once; the ten biggest clones take up 12%. Regarding this clonotype: The antigen is unknown.

The V end was cut by 7 bases, the J end by 3 bases, with 11 bases between. Germline CDR1 is DFQATT and CDR2 is SNEGSKA (reference sequence). This CDR3 has 12 amino acids. Study-level findings and limits: With TRBV5-6, TRBV5-1 and TRBV20-1 included, about five TRBV segments were more frequent in patients than in controls.

Sequenced input: blood. The TCR originated in a girl aged 10-17 years with multiple sclerosis. The chain combines TRBV20-1 with TRBJ2-3; D tentatively fits TRBD1 or TRBD2 (6 bases each). The CDR3 reads CSGRGRTDTQYF. In DNA, the CDR3 is TGCAGTGGACGGGGGCGAACAGATACGCAGTATTTT.